The T cell receptor beta chain under discussion was sequenced for a study of shared clonotypes between healthy human individuals. TCRdb's table, derived via immunoSEQ multiplex PCR, lists solely in-frame clones and lacks some. The table records about 2.3 million clones, more than 80% of them present only once. Naive CD4+ cells were CD45RA-selected; the remaining cells were memory. The receptor was isolated from a man between 18 and 29 years old in good health. Some clones in this sample may be carry-over from other donors' samples. Sequences were obtained from naive CD4+ T cells from PBMCs. The subset is: CD45RA+ positively selected.

CDR3 loop: CASSSRPRSGELFF. As DNA, the CDR3 is TGTGCCAGCAGCTCAAGACCGAGGTCCGGGGAGCTGTTTTTT. J is TRBJ2-2 and V is TRBV7-2, with no clear D. Germline CDR1 is SGHTA and CDR2 is FQGNSA. There are 14 residues in the CDR3. V lost 4 bases and J lost 6, with 12 bases in between.